This TCR beta chain is from a study of human T cells and chemical hapten exposure. In the study overall: Sensitizing treatment utilized 2% DPC over a roughly 2 cm by roughly 2 cm portion of upper inner arm skin. Study-wide results and caveats: Each of the donors had alopecia, so their immune responses may not resemble those of healthy people.

With 5 bases clipped from V and 4 bases from J, the junction kept 4 bases outside the gene matches. CDR1 is MNHEY and CDR2 is SVGEGT in the germline V gene. The CDR3 is 14 residues long. On this clonotype: Antigen: not known.

Unique molecular identifiers were linked by the library to individual cDNA molecules. TCRdb called the RACE reads again in MiXCR, with one record for every CDR3 protein. This table has approximately 38,000 distinct CDR3 sequences, roughly 10% appearing once. Described time point: pre-sensitization, week 0. Treatment here: therapeutic diphenylcyclopropenone sensitization with weekly scalp DPC. Each patch-test visit's blood sample preceded patch application. This chain uses TRBV6-2 or TRBV6-3 with TRBJ1-1; TRBD1 agrees at 10 bases. This clonotype was obtained from a man aged 30 to 39 with alopecia areata. Some clones in this sample may be carry-over from other donors' samples. Sequencing was performed on whole blood, taken in connection with sensitization to the hapten diphenylcyclopropenone (DPC). The CDR3 sequence: CASSRQGAGTEAFF. For the CDR3, the DNA is TGTGCCAGCAGTCGACAGGGGGCAGGCACTGAAGCTTTCTTT.